The sequence of this TCR beta chain was determined in a study of blood T cells in healthy people across ages. The junction had 4 bases not matched to a gene; V was cut back by 7 bases and J by 3 bases. Germline loops: CDR1 SNHLY, CDR2 FYNNEI. The CDR3 totals 13 residues. This clonotype appeared once. Its specificity is unknown. The authors ran a second PCR of 7 to 11 cycles using a sample-barcoded 5' primer and a J-beta primer mix. TCRdb analysed the 5' RACE reads with MiXCR anew, one entry per CDR3 protein. In the table there are about 1.8 million distinct CDR3 sequences, 49% of which are singletons. Whole-study findings and limits: A roughly linear age-dependent decrease characterized TCR beta diversity per million T cells.

Total RNA extraction produced at least 5.5 micrograms (per sample) for the study. The specimen sequenced was blood. The genes are TRBV2 and TRBJ1-1; 8 bases fit TRBD1. This clonotype originated in a woman between 40 and 55 years old in good health. The CDR3 DNA sequence: TGTGCCAGCATTTCGGACAGGGACACTGAAGCTTTCTTT. It specifies CASISDRDTEAFF.